Sequencing of this T cell receptor beta chain was carried out in a study of T cells after yellow fever vaccination. General study findings and limits: FACS-sorted repertoires could contain abundant clonotypes contaminating from the bulk population. Detected again after the booster were most primary-vaccination clones, at about 96% CD4 and approximately 87% CD8.

This clonotype was seen ten or more times. As yet, its antigen is unknown. In TCRdb, the 5' RACE reads were re-called with MiXCR into one record per CDR3 protein. Of about 220,000 distinct CDR3 sequences detected, approximately 3% appear once; the ten largest clones hold under 3.5%. Germline loops: CDR1 SGHRS, CDR2 YFSETQ. V dropped 5 bases and J dropped 5 bases, with 13 bases sitting between them. This CDR3 spans 14 amino acids. Sequenced material: CD4+ T cells sorted from PBMCs, taken 10 days after the yellow fever booster vaccination. This chain joins TRBV5-1 and TRBJ2-2; D may be TRBD1 (6 bases). The clonotype originates from a man aged 18 to 35 who received the YFV17D yellow fever vaccine. CDR3 residues: CASRQGAETGELFF. CDR3 nucleotides: TGCGCCAGCAGACAGGGAGCAGAGACCGGGGAGCTGTTTTTT.